These T cell receptor beta chains were read from a single sample in a study of T-cell reconstitution after alpha-beta-depleted transplantation in children. TCRdb ran MiXCR on the PCR reads and lists one entry per CDR3 protein. The data contain about 410,000 distinct CDR3 sequences, approximately 20% of them singletons. Sequences were derived from PBMCs from the stem cell graft donor, sampled from the stem cell graft. Source of these receptors: a human donor who donated a stem cell graft to a child with acute myeloid leukemia. CDR3s include the opening cysteine and the closing phenylalanine or tryptophan. The order of the fields is V gene, J gene, D gene, CDR3 length, clone size, CDR3 protein, CDR3 DNA. The D gene is left open where the match is weak. Only some rows state a clone size, as once, few, many or a class for expanded clones.

V gene: TRBV20-1; J gene: TRBJ2-5; D gene: TRBD2; CDR3 length: 14; clone size: few; CDR3 protein: CSALLAGSQETQYF; CDR3 DNA: TGCAGTGCGTTACTAGCGGGGTCCCAAGAGACCCAGTACTTC
V gene: TRBV12-3/TRBV12-4; J gene: TRBJ2-7; D gene: -; CDR3 length: 17; clone size: few; CDR3 protein: CASSLAGKAGAFHEQYF; CDR3 DNA: TGTGCCAGCAGTTTAGCTGGTAAGGCAGGGGCGTTTCACGAGCAGTACTTC
V gene: TRBV29-1; J gene: TRBJ2-7; D gene: TRBD1; CDR3 length: 13; clone size: few; CDR3 protein: CSAEGTGGYEQYF; CDR3 DNA: TGCAGCGCCGAAGGGACAGGGGGCTACGAGCAGTACTTC
V gene: TRBV20-1; J gene: TRBJ1-2; D gene: TRBD1; CDR3 length: 13; clone size: many; CDR3 protein: CSARDSSNYGYTF; CDR3 DNA: TGCAGTGCGAGGGACAGCTCTAACTATGGCTACACCTTC
V gene: TRBV6-5; J gene: TRBJ1-2; D gene: TRBD1; CDR3 length: 16; clone size: -; CDR3 protein: CASSYWRGQALYGYTF; CDR3 DNA: TGTGCCAGCAGTTACTGGCGGGGACAGGCACTTTATGGCTACACCTTC
V gene: TRBV20-1; J gene: TRBJ2-7; D gene: -; CDR3 length: 11; clone size: -; CDR3 protein: CSLTGASGQYF; CDR3 DNA: TGCAGCCTGACGGGGGCCTCTGGGCAGTACTTC
V gene: TRBV7-3; J gene: TRBJ2-1; D gene: -; CDR3 length: 16; clone size: few; CDR3 protein: CASSVTQGSSYNEQFF; CDR3 DNA: TGTGCCAGCAGTGTAACACAGGGAAGCTCCTACAATGAGCAGTTCTTC
V gene: TRBV12-5; J gene: TRBJ1-1; D gene: -; CDR3 length: 16; clone size: -; CDR3 protein: CASGQKDRSQNTEAFF; CDR3 DNA: TGTGCTAGTGGACAAAAAGACAGATCACAGAACACTGAAGCTTTCTTT
V gene: TRBV20-1; J gene: TRBJ2-7; D gene: TRBD1; CDR3 length: 14; clone size: few; CDR3 protein: CSAKGGTGGYEQYF; CDR3 DNA: TGCAGTGCTAAAGGGGGGACAGGGGGATACGAGCAGTACTTC
V gene: TRBV4-1; J gene: TRBJ2-3; D gene: TRBD2; CDR3 length: 17; clone size: once; CDR3 protein: CASSLGPSGGFVDTQYF; CDR3 DNA: TGCGCCAGCAGCCTAGGTCCGTCGGGAGGGTTTGTAGATACGCAGTATTTT
V gene: TRBV7-9; J gene: TRBJ2-7; D gene: -; CDR3 length: 14; clone size: many; CDR3 protein: CASSLEGRSYEQYF; CDR3 DNA: TGTGCCAGCAGCTTAGAGGGACGTTCCTACGAGCAGTACTTC
V gene: TRBV11-2; J gene: TRBJ2-5; D gene: -; CDR3 length: 12; clone size: few; CDR3 protein: CASSRDLETQYF; CDR3 DNA: TGTGCCAGCAGCCGGGACCTTGAGACCCAGTACTTC
V gene: TRBV7-9; J gene: TRBJ2-1; D gene: -; CDR3 length: 18; clone size: -; CDR3 protein: CASSLYKVVGSSYNEQFF; CDR3 DNA: TGTGCCAGCAGCTTATACAAGGTGGTGGGCAGCTCCTACAATGAGCAGTTCTTC
V gene: TRBV15; J gene: TRBJ2-7; D gene: -; CDR3 length: 12; clone size: many; CDR3 protein: CATSRPGYEQYF; CDR3 DNA: TGTGCCACCAGCCGACCAGGCTACGAGCAGTACTTC
V gene: TRBV12-3/TRBV12-4; J gene: TRBJ2-1; D gene: -; CDR3 length: 15; clone size: -; CDR3 protein: CASRPGGLSYNEQFF; CDR3 DNA: TGTGCCAGCAGACCCGGGGGGCTATCCTACAATGAGCAGTTCTTC
V gene: TRBV28; J gene: TRBJ2-1; D gene: TRBD2; CDR3 length: 15; clone size: once; CDR3 protein: CASSSLAGLYNEQFF; CDR3 DNA: TGTGCCAGCAGTTCGTTAGCGGGACTCTACAATGAGCAGTTCTTC
V gene: TRBV6-5; J gene: TRBJ2-7; D gene: -; CDR3 length: 14; clone size: few; CDR3 protein: CASSYGPLNYEQYF; CDR3 DNA: TGTGCCAGCAGTTACGGCCCGTTAAACTACGAGCAGTACTTC
V gene: TRBV5-1; J gene: TRBJ2-7; D gene: -; CDR3 length: 12; clone size: -; CDR3 protein: CASKEGWHEQYF; CDR3 DNA: TGCGCCAGCAAGGAGGGTTGGCACGAGCAGTACTTC
V gene: TRBV29-1; J gene: TRBJ2-1; D gene: -; CDR3 length: 15; clone size: many; CDR3 protein: CSVEWLGHQYNEQFF; CDR3 DNA: TGCAGCGTTGAATGGCTAGGACACCAATACAATGAGCAGTTCTTC